One sample yielded the 19 T cell receptor beta chains listed below, sequenced in a study of identical twins. TCRdb independently ran MiXCR on the 5' RACE reads; one entry per CDR3 protein. The sample holds approximately 410,000 distinct CDR3 sequences, approximately 17% seen once. The sample taken for sequencing was naive T cells sorted from blood. The receptors were gathered from a man over 45 in good health.

This clonotype showed up many times. V gene TRBV7-8 combines with J gene TRBJ1-1; tentative D call: TRBD1 (5 bases). The germline gives CDR1 SGHVS, CDR2 FQNEAQ. V lost 10 bases and J lost 3, with 15 bases in between. The CDR3 length is 13 residues. The CDR3 DNA follows: TGTGCCACCACCCTGGGGCTTGACACTGAAGCTTTCTTT. Protein product: CATTLGLDTEAFF.

V and J are TRBV14 and TRBJ2-1; TRBD2 aligns across 13 bases. The CDR3 consists of 16 residues. Germline CDR1 SGHDN, CDR2 FVKESK. The trim removed 1 base at V and 9 bases at J, leaving 6 bases unmatched. CDR3 amino acids: CASSQVGLAGVGEQFF. DNA for the CDR3: TGTGCCAGCAGCCAAGTAGGACTAGCGGGAGTGGGTGAGCAGTTCTTC.

About this clonotype itself: The junction and the germline gene differ at one end; a read error may be behind it. V and J are TRBV9 and TRBJ2-1; no clear D. The CDR3 consists of 16 residues. CDR1 is SGDLS and CDR2 is YYNGEE in the germline V gene. CDR3 residues: CASRVADGGTYNEQFF. CDR3 sequence (DNA): TGTGCCAGCAGAGTAGCCGATGGCGGCACCTACAATGAGCAGTTCTTC.

The V and J genes are TRBV28 and TRBJ1-1; D gene uncertain. Germline V gene lookup returns CDR1 MDHEN and CDR2 SYDVKM. The CDR3 runs to 12 residues. V gave up 1 base and J gave up 11 bases, with 11 bases separating them. This CDR3 is CASSLSGPGAFF. The CDR3 nucleotides read TGTGCCAGCAGTTTATCCGGGCCAGGCGCTTTCTTT.

This clonotype was seen only a few times. This chain connects TRBV11-2 to TRBJ2-2; 13 bases match TRBD2. Germline V lookup: CDR1 SGHAT, CDR2 FQNNGV. There are 18 residues in the CDR3. V lost 3 bases to trimming and J lost 0 bases; unmatched junction nucleotides: 4. The CDR3 reads CASSFGTSGIANTGELFF. For the CDR3, the DNA is TGTGCCAGCAGCTTCGGGACTAGCGGGATCGCGAACACCGGGGAGCTGTTTTTT.

The chain is built from TRBV5-1 and TRBJ2-7; the match to TRBD1 covers 7 bases. Germline V CDR1 and CDR2: SGHRS, YFSETQ. This CDR3 region has 15 residues. Losses at the gene ends were 4 bases for V and 1 base for J; bases not matched to a gene: 8. The CDR3 sequence: CASSLTQGFSYEQYF. CDR3 nucleotides: TGCGCCAGCAGCCTCACACAGGGGTTTTCCTACGAGCAGTACTTC.

This clonotype has at least ten counts. The DNA for the CDR3 is TGCAGCGTCAGAACGCCCCCAAATGAGCAGTTCTTC. The encoded protein is CSVRTPPNEQFF. The V call is TRBV29-1, the J call TRBJ2-1; D remains ambiguous. Trimming stripped 6 bases from V and 7 bases from J, with 13 bases between. Germline V gene data show CDR1 as SQVTM and CDR2 as ANQGSEA. The CDR3 totals 12 residues.

This chain links TRBV7-6 with TRBJ2-7; 7 bases align to TRBD2. Germline assignment: CDR1 SGHVS and CDR2 FNYEAQ. The CDR3 contains 17 residues. The trim removed 5 bases at V and 4 bases at J, leaving 17 bases unmatched. The DNA for the CDR3 is TGTGCCAGCAGCAAATTAAAAGCGGGGAGCGGTTGGTACGAGCAGTACTTC. Amino acid sequence: CASSKLKAGSGWYEQYF.

This clonotype was seen a single time. The CDR3 loop reads CSAKGQSPGETQYF. Written as DNA, the CDR3 is TGCAGTGCTAAAGGACAGTCCCCGGGGGAGACCCAGTACTTC. The chain recombines TRBV20-1 with TRBJ2-5; maybe TRBD1 (6 bases). The CDR3 spans 14 residues. Germline CDR1 reads DFQATT; CDR2 reads SNEGSKA (reference sequence). V gave up 4 bases and J gave up 5 bases, with 17 bases separating them.

This clonotype has only a few counts. This chain joins TRBV10-3 and TRBJ2-1, with 10 bases matching TRBD1. CDR3 length: 18 amino acids. Germline V lookup: CDR1 ENHRY, CDR2 SYGVKD. Trimming took 0 bases from V and 8 from J; bases not matched to a gene: 13. DNA for the CDR3: TGTGCCATCAGTGAGTCGAAGCCTGGGACAGGGGCCGGCGATGAGCAGTTCTTC. Protein product: CAISESKPGTGAGDEQFF.

This chain connects TRBV12-3 or TRBV12-4 to TRBJ2-7; D unclear. This CDR3 has 13 residues. Deletions cut 4 bases from V and 0 bases from J, with 7 bases between. The CDR3 region has the DNA TGTGCCAGCAGTTCGACCAGCTCCTACGAGCAGTACTTC. Encoded protein: CASSSTSSYEQYF.

V and J are TRBV29-1 and TRBJ1-2; 10 bases match TRBD1. The junction had 11 bases not matched to a gene; V was cut back by 8 bases and J by 8 bases. CDR1 and CDR2 (germline): SQVTM, ANQGSEA. The CDR3 is 13 residues long. The chain's CDR3 is CSSLEGQGRGYTF. The DNA of the CDR3 is TGCAGCTCCCTTGAGGGACAGGGGCGAGGCTACACCTTC.

The rearrangement links TRBV27 to TRBJ2-3, with D unclear. V lost 7 bases and J 5 bases, leaving 19 bases between the germline ends. Germline values: CDR1 MNHEY, CDR2 SMNVEV (reference sequence). There are 15 residues in the CDR3. The CDR3 protein is CASNPRSESGDTQYF. The CDR3 nucleotides read TGTGCCAGCAACCCGAGGTCCGAATCAGGAGATACGCAGTATTTT.

The chain joins TRBV5-1 to TRBJ2-2; no clear D. The germline V and J ends were trimmed by 0 bases and 4 bases, with 13 bases remaining between them. Per the germline V gene, CDR1 is SGHRS and CDR2 is YFSETQ. This CDR3 region has 16 residues. The CDR3 is CASSLENRALTGELFF. The CDR3 DNA follows: TGCGCCAGCAGCTTGGAGAATAGGGCTCTCACCGGGGAGCTGTTTTTT.

The rearrangement joins TRBV28 to TRBJ1-1; a possible D gene is TRBD1 (5 bases). V dropped 6 bases and J dropped 2 bases, with 13 bases sitting between them. CDR1 MDHEN and CDR2 SYDVKM come from the germline V gene. The CDR3 runs 14 residues. The CDR3 sequence: CASRDSVINTEAFF. The CDR3 DNA follows: TGTGCCAGCAGAGACAGCGTGATAAACACTGAAGCTTTCTTT.

The table lists this clonotype with a few counts. With a much larger clone just one base away, this may be a read error. The genes are TRBV6-6 and TRBJ1-5; no clear D gene. The CDR3 is 13 amino acids. From germline, CDR1 is MNHNY and CDR2 SVGAGI (reference sequence). V gave up 2 bases and J gave up 6 bases, with 8 bases separating them. CDR3 nucleotides: TGTGCCAGCAGTTACAGGGTTGCTCAGCCCCAGCATTTT. Translating gives CASSYRVAQPQHF.

This clonotype was detected only once. A much larger clone differs by one base, so this may be a read error. The chain employs TRBV20-1 and TRBJ2-7; D may be TRBD2 (5 bases). The germline gives CDR1 DFQATT, CDR2 SNEGSKA (reference sequence). The CDR3 is made up of 12 amino acids. CDR3 in DNA: TGCAGTGCTAAGAGGGTGGTCTACGAGCAGCACTTC. Its protein is CSAKRVVYEQHF.

This sequence joins TRBV5-1 and TRBJ1-4, with D possibly being TRBD1 (5 bases). V lost 4 bases and J 10 bases, leaving 17 bases between the germline ends. The CDR3 contains 14 residues. The germline gives CDR1 SGHRS, CDR2 YFSETQ. This CDR3 reads CASSAGQGTGKLFF. CDR3 DNA sequence: TGCGCCAGCAGCGCCGGACAAGGGACGGGAAAACTGTTTTTT.

This clonotype has at least ten counts. The chain couples TRBV4-2 to TRBJ1-2, with D maybe TRBD1 (6 bases). The V end lost 3 bases, the J end lost 5 bases, and 13 bases lay between the germline ends. The CDR3 extends over 14 amino acids. The germline CDR1 and CDR2 sequences are LGHNA and YNFKEQ. The CDR3 region is CASSHHGTPYGYTF. DNA of the CDR3: TGTGCCAGCAGCCACCACGGGACACCGTATGGCTACACCTTC.